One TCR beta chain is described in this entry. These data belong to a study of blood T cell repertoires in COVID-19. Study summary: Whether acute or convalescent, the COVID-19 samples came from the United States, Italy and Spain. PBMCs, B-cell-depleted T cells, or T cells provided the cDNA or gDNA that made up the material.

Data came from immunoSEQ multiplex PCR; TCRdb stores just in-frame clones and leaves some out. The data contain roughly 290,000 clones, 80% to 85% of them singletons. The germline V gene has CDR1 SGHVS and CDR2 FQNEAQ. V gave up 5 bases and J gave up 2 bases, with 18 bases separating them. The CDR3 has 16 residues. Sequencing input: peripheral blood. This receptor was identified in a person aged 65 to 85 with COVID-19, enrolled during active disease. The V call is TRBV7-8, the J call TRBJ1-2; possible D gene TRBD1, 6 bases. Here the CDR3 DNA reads TGTGCCAGCAGCCCCAGAGGGGGGGGTGAAAACTATGGCTACACCTTC. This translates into CASSPRGGGENYGYTF.